A selection of T cell receptor beta chains follows, all from one sample in a study of T cell responses to AZD1222 COVID-19 vaccine. TCRdb's copy holds only in-frame clones and misses some; the assay was immunoSEQ multiplex PCR. This table has roughly 200,000 clones, approximately 94% appearing once. Source: peripheral blood, taken 28 days after the second dose of the MenACWY control vaccine. The receptor source for this set is an adult who received the MenACWY meningococcal vaccine as a control. The CDR3 runs from the conserved cysteine through the conserved F or W. Only part of the rows carry a size: once, few, many, or a class if the clone is expanded.

TRBJ1-2 | TRBV24-1 | . | CATSDSSGSGGYTF
TRBJ2-6 | TRBV4-3 | . | CASSQVWGSGANVLTF
TRBJ2-2 | TRBV6-2/TRBV6-3 | . | CASSEGQGGTGELFF
TRBJ2-7 | TRBV10-1 | . | CASSETWTGAYEQYF
TRBJ1-6 | TRBV5-4 | . | CASSGSGSYNSPLHF
TRBJ2-1 | TRBV2 | . | CASSEDLAGSYNEQFF
TRBJ1-5 | TRBV3-1/TRBV3-2 | . | CASSFGQGNQPQHF
TRBJ1-6 | TRBV21-1 | . | CASSKAAGHFPYNSPLHF
TRBJ2-5 | TRBV14 | . | CASSSGRAGETQYF
TRBJ2-7 | TRBV12-3/TRBV12-4 | few | CASTLDSNYEQYF
TRBJ2-2 | TRBV3-1/TRBV3-2 | . | CASSPEGGPPGELFF
TRBJ1-5 | TRBV6-5 | . | CASRSGTVSEPQHF
TRBJ1-6 | TRBV7-9 | . | CASSLPGANSPLHF
TRBJ2-1 | TRBV6-6 | . | CASSSGVAPNEQFF
TRBJ1-2 | TRBV6-2/TRBV6-3 | . | CASSYRDGYTF
TRBJ2-1 | TRBV12-3/TRBV12-4 | . | CASAGALNEQFF
TRBJ1-3 | TRBV29-1 | . | CSVGLGHSGNTIYF
TRBJ2-1 | TRBV5-4 | . | CASSFSRGGWQFF
TRBJ2-3 | TRBV10-3 | . | CAIRGGAQEDTQYF
TRBJ1-5 | TRBV18 | once | CASSRDGTANQPQHF
TRBJ2-5 | TRBV7-2 | . | CASSLAWVGNGGQETQYF
TRBJ2-2 | TRBV5-8 | few | CASSLPGTGTGELFF
TRBJ2-4 | TRBV2 | . | CASSEDLLAKNIQYF
TRBJ1-6 | TRBV5-6 | . | CASSIHMTGENLLHF
TRBJ2-2 | TRBV6-5 | . | CASSYSTGYTGELFF
TRBJ2-7 | TRBV29-1 | . | CSVSRQPSSYEQYF
TRBJ2-6 | TRBV7-3 | . | CASSRLSGANVLTF
TRBJ2-1 | TRBV14 | . | CASSQDLGSSYNEQFF
TRBJ2-1 | TRBV19 | . | CASNRPTFGEQFF
TRBJ2-6 | TRBV2 | . | CASSENLPGANVLTF
TRBJ1-3 | TRBV19 | once | CASARGGTGNTIYF
TRBJ2-7 | TRBV19 | . | CASSIFGGFSYEQYF
TRBJ1-1 | TRBV9 | once | CASSVSARDTEAFF
TRBJ1-5 | TRBV20-1 | . | CSASQGTSNQPQHF
TRBJ1-1 | TRBV10-3 | . | CAIRGTGALNTEAFF
TRBJ2-3 | TRBV13 | . | CASSGSGGSTDTQYF
TRBJ2-1 | TRBV6-5 | . | CASTTGYNEQFF
TRBJ1-1 | TRBV2 | few | CASIGRMNTEAFF
TRBJ1-2 | TRBV7-9 | . | CASSSMRTGGEYGYTF
TRBJ1-6 | TRBV18 | . | CASSPSRVNSPLHF
TRBJ1-1 | TRBV4-1 | . | CASSQDYGRVGLGTEAFF
TRBJ2-2 | TRBV6-4 | . | CASRGQTNTGELFF
TRBJ2-7 | TRBV21-1 | . | CASSLGNEQYF
TRBJ2-4 | TRBV3-1/TRBV3-2 | . | CASSQDGGRAGNIQYF